This TCR beta chain was recorded in a study of post-analysis software for immune sequencing data. Across the study: Patients had relapsing-remitting, secondary progressive or progressive-relapsing multiple sclerosis; some lacked subtype.

This clonotype was observed many times. As yet, its antigen is unknown. Trimming at V came to 1 base and at J to 5 bases, leaving 7 bases not matched to a gene. The CDR3 spans 15 residues. Germline CDR1 SGDLS, CDR2 YYNGEE. The authors incorporated unique molecular identifiers into the TCR beta cDNA libraries. Each sample of roughly 0.85 to 11 million input T cells yielded 500,000 or so cDNA molecules, so each molecule approximated one T cell. A single record per CDR3 protein comes from TCRdb applying MiXCR to the PCR reads. The data show around 200,000 distinct CDR3 sequences, roughly 28% seen once. Findings and caveats of the study: The normalized Chao1 diversity of multiple sclerosis patients was significantly lower than that of controls. In patients, about 5 TRBV segments were more frequent than in controls, with TRBV5-6, TRBV5-1 and TRBV20-1 among them. When the samples were clustered directly with F measure, those that had been prepared in the same batch showed strong co-clustering.

The chain uses TRBV9 and TRBJ2-7; the match to TRBD1 covers 9 bases. The clonotype was recovered from a girl under 18 with multiple sclerosis. Sequenced: blood. CDR3 residues: CASSVRDRVGDEQYF. DNA for the CDR3: TGTGCCAGCAGCGTAAGGGACAGGGTCGGGGACGAGCAGTACTTC.